Following are 18 T cell receptor beta chains from one sample sequenced in a study of blood T cell repertoires in COVID-19. Only in-frame clones appear in the TCRdb table, and some are missing; sequencing was by immunoSEQ multiplex PCR. The sample gives 200,000 to 300,000 clones, about nine tenths of which show up once; around 1.3% is in the top ten. Material for sequencing was PBMCs or T cells enriched from blood (not recorded which). Every receptor here comes from a woman aged 40 to 50 with acute COVID-19.

V and J are TRBV6-5 and TRBJ1-4; perhaps TRBD1 as D (6 bases). CDR3 size: 14 residues. The V end was cut by 6 bases, the J end by 5 bases, with 13 bases between. Germline loops: CDR1 MNHEY, CDR2 SVGAGI. In nucleotides, the CDR3 is TGTGCCAGCAGGAGGACAGCTTTCAATGAAAAACTGTTTTTT. Translated, it gives CASRRTAFNEKLFF.

This rearrangement joins TRBV28 to TRBJ1-1; 8 nucleotides match TRBD1. Germline CDR1 is MDHEN and CDR2 is SYDVKM. The CDR3 consists of 17 residues. The V segment lost 5 bases and the J segment 3 bases; nucleotides outside the gene matches: 14. The CDR3, as DNA: TGTGCCAGCAGTAACCACAGGGGGAGAATTATCGACACTGAAGCTTTCTTT. Amino acids: CASSNHRGRIIDTEAFF.

The chain recombines TRBV27 with TRBJ2-7; 9 bases are a match to TRBD2. The CDR3 sequence is 18 residues long. Trimming took 1 base from V and 7 from J; bases not matched to a gene: 17. Germline values: CDR1 MNHEY, CDR2 SMNVEV (reference sequence). DNA for the CDR3: TGTGCCAGCAGTTTATGGGGGCCCAGGAGCGGGAGGCCATCAGAGCAGTACTTC. This translates into CASSLWGPRSGRPSEQYF.

The rearrangement joins TRBV7-9 to TRBJ1-2; possible D gene TRBD1, 6 bases. The CDR3 contains 12 residues. CDR1 and CDR2 from the germline V gene are SEHNR and FQNEAQ (reference sequence). Trimming stripped 4 bases from V and 7 bases from J, with 10 bases between. The CDR3 DNA sequence: TGTGCCAGCAGCTCCCGGGACACTGGCTACACCTTC. Encoded protein: CASSSRDTGYTF. The full variable domain, with the rest looked up from reference TRBV7-9 and TRBJ1-2, is DTGVSQNPRHKITKRGQNVTFRCDPISEHNRLYWYRQTLGQGPEFLTYFQNEAQLEKSRLLSDRFSAERPKGSFSTLEIQRTEQGDSAMYLCASSSRDTGYTFGSGTRLTVV.

The V and J genes are TRBV7-9 and TRBJ2-2; 7 bases are shared with TRBD2. V lost 1 base to trimming and J lost 6 bases; unmatched junction nucleotides: 8. The CDR3 consists of 16 residues. Germline CDR1 is SEHNR and CDR2 is FQNEAQ (reference sequence). CDR3 region: CASSLGWREIPGELFF. In nucleotides, the CDR3 is TGTGCCAGCAGCTTAGGGTGGCGGGAGATTCCCGGGGAGCTGTTTTTT.

This chain joins TRBV9 and TRBJ2-1, with 11 bases matching TRBD2. Per the germline V gene, CDR1 is SGDLS and CDR2 is YYNGEE. The junction had 5 bases not matched to a gene; V was cut back by 0 bases and J by 0 bases. This CDR3 comprises 18 residues. The CDR3 loop reads CASSVAGLAGFSYNEQFF. Written as DNA, the CDR3 is TGTGCCAGCAGCGTAGCTGGACTAGCGGGTTTCTCCTACAATGAGCAGTTCTTC.

The genes are TRBV18 and TRBJ1-3, with TRBD1 identical over 7 bases. The CDR3 extends over 14 amino acids. Germline trimming cut 5 bases from V and 0 bases from J; bases unmatched to any gene: 1. CDR1 is KGHSH and CDR2 is LQKENI in the germline V gene. CDR3 DNA: TGTGCCAGCTCAGCAGGGGGCTCTGGAAACACCATATATTTT. Its protein is CASSAGGSGNTIYF.

This rearrangement joins TRBV12-3 or TRBV12-4 to TRBJ1-2; no definite D call. The CDR3 spans 12 residues. Trimming removed 1 base at V and 6 bases at J, with 6 bases between. This CDR3 reads CASSLGGNGYTF. The CDR3 DNA is TGTGCCAGCAGTTTAGGAGGGAATGGCTACACCTTC.

This clone was observed a few times. V is TRBV20-1 and J is TRBJ1-6; 7 positions agree with TRBD1. This CDR3 has 18 amino acids. CDR1 is DFQATT and CDR2 is SNEGSKA in the germline V gene (reference sequence). After removal of 3 bases from V and 0 bases from J, the junction contained 11 bases not matched to a gene. DNA of the CDR3: TGCAGTGCTAGTGAGACCGACAGGGCGAACTCCTATAATTCACCCCTCCACTTT. Translating gives CSASETDRANSYNSPLHF.

The J gene is TRBJ2-6, the V gene TRBV19; 9 bases map to TRBD1. This CDR3 comprises 17 residues. The trim removed 4 bases at V and 1 base at J, leaving 5 bases unmatched. CDR1 is LNHDA and CDR2 is SQIVND in the germline V gene (reference sequence). Written as DNA, the CDR3 is TGTGCCAGTAGTACCGGGACAGGGATTTCTGGGGCCAACGTCCTGACTTTC. It codes for CASSTGTGISGANVLTF.

The rearrangement links TRBV6-4 to TRBJ2-1; 7 nucleotides line up with TRBD1. Losses at the gene ends were 0 bases for V and 5 bases for J; bases not matched to a gene: 10. This CDR3 has 17 residues. Germline CDR1 is MRHNA and CDR2 is SNTAGT. CDR3 sequence: CASSDSKRQGSDNEQFF. The CDR3 DNA follows: TGTGCCAGCAGTGACTCGAAGCGACAGGGATCTGACAATGAGCAGTTCTTC.

V gene TRBV9 combines with J gene TRBJ1-1, with 11 bases matching TRBD1. Germline V gene data show CDR1 as SGDLS and CDR2 as YYNGEE. Trimming took 0 bases from V and 4 from J; bases not matched to a gene: 5. This CDR3 has 16 residues. CDR3 protein: CASSVEGTGGFTEAFF. CDR3 coding DNA: TGTGCCAGCAGCGTAGAAGGGACAGGGGGGTTCACTGAAGCTTTCTTT.

The chain joins TRBV6-2 or TRBV6-3 to TRBJ2-3, with TRBD2 matching 7 bases. V lost 0 bases to trimming and J lost 6 bases; unmatched junction nucleotides: 12. This CDR3 contains 17 residues. CDR1 is MNHEY and CDR2 is SVGEGT in the germline V gene. As DNA, the CDR3 is TGTGCCAGCAGTTACTCTATTCCAGCGGGATCGAGGGATACGCAGTATTTT. This translates into CASSYSIPAGSRDTQYF.

This clone came up a few times. The rearrangement uses TRBV25-1 and TRBJ2-5; weak D call: TRBD1 (5 bases). CDR3 length: 15 residues. V was trimmed by 4 bases and J by 1 base, leaving 13 bases between them. Germline V gives CDR1 MGHDK, CDR2 SYGVNS. The CDR3 bases are TGTGCCAGCAGTGGGCCAGGGTTCGTCCAAGAGACCCAGTACTTC. Translation: CASSGPGFVQETQYF.

This chain connects TRBV5-1 to TRBJ2-5; D is possibly TRBD2 (6 bases). The V gene's germline CDR1 is SGHRS and CDR2 YFSETQ. V lost 0 bases and J 5 bases, leaving 23 bases between the germline ends. The CDR3 consists of 18 residues. The CDR3 sequence is CASSLGLGRGGLFETQYF. In nucleotides, the CDR3 is TGCGCCAGCAGCTTGGGACTGGGGCGGGGAGGACTTTTTGAGACCCAGTACTTC.

The chain carries TRBV7-6 and TRBJ1-4; 8 bases match TRBD1. Per the germline V gene, CDR1 is SGHVS and CDR2 is FNYEAQ. Losses at the gene ends were 7 bases for V and 3 bases for J; bases not matched to a gene: 10. The CDR3 spans 16 residues. The CDR3 DNA follows: TGTGCCAGCACCCCGAAACCGGGACAGGCTAATGAAAAACTGTTTTTT. It translates to CASTPKPGQANEKLFF.

The V and J genes are TRBV28 and TRBJ1-1; TRBD1 matches 8 bases. This CDR3 has 13 residues. Germline V gives CDR1 MDHEN, CDR2 SYDVKM. V shed 7 bases and J 5 bases; nucleotides not matched to a gene: 6. CDR3: CASTGGSWTEAFF. The CDR3 region has the DNA TGTGCCAGCACAGGGGGCTCTTGGACTGAAGCTTTCTTT. The full variable domain, in which reference TRBV28 and TRBJ1-1 provide the parts outside the CDR3, is DVKVTQSSRYLVKRTGEKVFLECVQDMDHENMFWYRQDPGLGLRLIYFSYDVKMKEKGDIPEGYSVSREKKERFSLILESASTNQTSMYLCASTGGSWTEAFFGQGTRLTVV.

The chain recombines TRBV6-5 with TRBJ1-4; D is unresolved. The V gene lost 0 bases and the J gene lost 7 bases, with 9 bases spanning the gap. Germline assignment: CDR1 MNHEY and CDR2 SVGAGI. This CDR3 region has 14 residues. The CDR3 DNA reads as TGTGCCAGCAGTTACTCACAGTTAGGTGAAAAACTGTTTTTT. This gives the protein CASSYSQLGEKLFF.